This entry features one T cell receptor beta chain sequence. Antigen unknown. Sequence at one end of the junction differs from germline and may be a read error. Per germline, CDR1 MNHNS and CDR2 SASEGT. The CDR3 is 16 amino acids. TCRbeta libraries were built with three rounds of nested PCR, modified from ARM-PCR. TCRdb processed the multiplex PCR reads anew with MiXCR; each CDR3 protein has one entry. Of over 100,000 distinct CDR3 sequences listed, 75% are singletons. These data come from a study of tumor and adjacent non-tumor tissue in lung cancer. Study details: Aged about 31 to 80 years, patients included approximately 11 men and roughly 5 women with stage I to III disease. Findings of the study overall: Shorter survival was associated with higher TCR diversity in tumors. Top 100 clones took a larger repertoire share in normal lung. Significantly higher TCR diversity was found in tumor than normal lung.

RNA was extracted from bulk tissue without any cell sorting. The TCR sequence derives from a woman aged 60-70 years with non-small cell lung cancer. The specimen was lung tumor tissue. The rearrangement uses TRBV6-1 and TRBJ2-1; unclear D gene. The CDR3 here is CVSSARDRGTSIEQFF. In DNA form, the CDR3 reads TGTGTCAGCAGTGCCCGTGACCGTGGTACCTCCATTGAGCAGTTCTTC.